The clone carrying this T cell receptor (beta chain) was seen repeatedly, ten times or more. No antigen is known for it. The data were obtained in a study of Graves' ophthalmopathy and Graves' hyperthyroidism. Trimming pared 4 bases from V and 8 bases from J, leaving 14 bases between. This CDR3 contains 13 residues. Germline assignment: CDR1 SQVTM and CDR2 ANQGSEA. RNA served as the template for amplifying TCR beta CDR3 regions. Second-round multiplex PCR came after a first-round RT-PCR that employed HTBI primers. In TCRdb, the multiplex PCR reads were re-called with MiXCR into one record per CDR3 protein. Of roughly 1.1 million distinct CDR3 sequences detected, approximately 35% appear once; the ten largest clones hold around 10%. Overall study results and limits: The majority of expanded thyroid clonotypes above 0.001 frequency also occurred in blood.

Sequencing was done on a sample of peripheral blood or thyroid tissue (not recorded which). This TCR came from an adult man with Graves' hyperthyroidism. The chain joins TRBV29-1 to TRBJ1-4, with D perhaps matching TRBD1 (5 bases). The CDR3 reads CSVAAGSTEKLFF. In DNA form, the CDR3 reads TGCAGCGTTGCTGCAGGGAGTACGGAAAAACTGTTTTTT.